The clone carrying this T cell receptor (beta chain) was picked up a small number of times. What it binds is not known. Recently diagnosed hyperthyroidism of less than 2 months' duration affected patients aged 18 to 65. PBMCs were sourced from more than 9 ml fresh peripheral blood. These data originate in a study of T cells in Graves' hyperthyroidism and ophthalmopathy. Regarding the study as a whole: In blood, most of the thyroid clonotypes expanded above 0.001 were also present.

Amplified TCR beta CDR3 regions derived from RNA transcripts. Primed by the HTBI set, a first-round RT-PCR was run on the TCR CDR3. MiXCR, run by TCRdb on the multiplex PCR reads, gives a single entry per CDR3 protein. Here the sample spans fewer than 900,000 distinct CDR3 sequences, approximately 19% being singletons. The sequenced sample consisted of blood. The receptor was derived from a woman aged 50 to 60 with Graves' hyperthyroidism that later progressed to Graves' ophthalmopathy.

The CDR3 DNA follows: TGTGCCAGCAGTGAAGCACCGCGGACAAACTACGAGCAGTACTTC. It codes for CASSEAPRTNYEQYF. The chain has TRBV6-1 and TRBJ2-7; weak D call: TRBD1 (5 bases). The CDR3 extends over 15 amino acids. The V gene's germline CDR1 is MNHNS and CDR2 SASEGT. Trimming stripped 0 bases from V and 3 bases from J, with 12 bases between.